What follows are 8 T cell receptor beta chains derived from one specimen sequenced in a study of blood T cell repertoires in COVID-19. Here immunoSEQ multiplex PCR was the method, and the copy in TCRdb shows in-frame clones only, minus some. Here the sample spans around 80,000 clones, more than 80% being singletons. Source material: peripheral blood. These receptors all stem from a woman between 65 and 79 years old with acute or convalescent COVID-19.

The chain uses TRBV7-9 and TRBJ2-3; 11 bases are a match to TRBD1. Looked up from germline, CDR1 is SEHNR and CDR2 is FQNEAQ (reference sequence). V lost 5 bases, J lost 3 bases, and 7 bases stayed unmatched. The CDR3 loop spans 16 amino acids. The CDR3 DNA reads TGTGCCAGCAGCGCGGGACAGGGGGGTTGGACAGATACGCAGTATTTT. Encoded protein: CASSAGQGGWTDTQYF.

V gene TRBV3-1 (or the pseudogene TRBV3-2) combines with J gene TRBJ2-3; 9 nucleotides line up with TRBD2. The CDR3 runs to 15 residues. J was trimmed by 0 bases and V by 4 bases; bases with no gene match: 2. The V gene's germline CDR1 is LGHDT and CDR2 YNNKEL (reference sequence). In DNA form, the CDR3 reads TGTGCCAGCAGCCTCCTAGCGGGAAGCACAGATACGCAGTATTTT. Its translation is CASSLLAGSTDTQYF.

The V call is TRBV25-1, the J call TRBJ1-1, with D possibly TRBD1 on 6 matching bases. V dropped 4 bases and J dropped 5 bases, with 20 bases sitting between them. Germline CDR1 reads MGHDK; CDR2 reads SYGVNS. CDR3 length: 16 amino acids. DNA for the CDR3: TGTGCCAGCAGTGCCTTAGGGACATCACTTAGTACTGAAGCTTTCTTT. Amino acids: CASSALGTSLSTEAFF.

V gene TRBV7-6 combines with J gene TRBJ2-3; 7 bases match TRBD1. Germline V gene lookup returns CDR1 SGHVS and CDR2 FNYEAQ. With V trimmed by 4 bases and J by 2 bases, 6 bases remained unmatched. The CDR3 covers 15 residues. For the CDR3, the DNA is TGTGCCAGCAGCTCCCGGGACAGACCCACAGATACGCAGTATTTT. Translation gives CASSSRDRPTDTQYF.

The V and J genes are TRBV21-1 and TRBJ2-5; the table names TRBD2, a call not compared with the DNA. TRBV21-1 corresponds to a pseudogene. The CDR3 runs 16 residues. The CDR3 region is CASSKMSGGPQETQYF. In nucleotides, the CDR3 is TGTGCCAGCAGCAAAATGAGCGGGGGGCCACAAGAGACCCAGTACTTC.

The V and J genes are TRBV5-1 and TRBJ2-1; 8 positions match TRBD1. V trimming: 4 bases; J trimming: 2 bases; junction bases outside the gene matches: 5. The CDR3 sequence is 15 residues long. CDR1 SGHRS and CDR2 YFSETQ come from the germline V gene. The CDR3 coding sequence is TGCGCCAGCAGCATGGGGACAGGCCCCTACAATGAGCAGTTCTTC. It codes for CASSMGTGPYNEQFF.

The chain uses TRBV19 and TRBJ2-7; 7 bases align to TRBD2. This CDR3 has 15 residues. The germline V gene has CDR1 LNHDA and CDR2 SQIVND (reference sequence). With 5 bases clipped from V and 3 bases from J, the junction kept 10 bases outside the gene matches. The CDR3 spells CASSSSSGTFYEQYF. As DNA, the CDR3 is TGTGCCAGTAGTTCGTCTAGCGGAACCTTCTACGAGCAGTACTTC.

This clone was observed a handful of times. This chain joins TRBV5-1 and TRBJ1-1; 8 nucleotides match TRBD1. CDR3 length: 12 residues. Germline trimming cut 5 bases from V and 4 bases from J; bases unmatched to any gene: 1. Germline CDR1 SGHRS, CDR2 YFSETQ. The CDR3 loop is CASRTGATEAFF. The DNA for the CDR3 is TGCGCCAGCAGGACAGGGGCCACTGAAGCTTTCTTT.